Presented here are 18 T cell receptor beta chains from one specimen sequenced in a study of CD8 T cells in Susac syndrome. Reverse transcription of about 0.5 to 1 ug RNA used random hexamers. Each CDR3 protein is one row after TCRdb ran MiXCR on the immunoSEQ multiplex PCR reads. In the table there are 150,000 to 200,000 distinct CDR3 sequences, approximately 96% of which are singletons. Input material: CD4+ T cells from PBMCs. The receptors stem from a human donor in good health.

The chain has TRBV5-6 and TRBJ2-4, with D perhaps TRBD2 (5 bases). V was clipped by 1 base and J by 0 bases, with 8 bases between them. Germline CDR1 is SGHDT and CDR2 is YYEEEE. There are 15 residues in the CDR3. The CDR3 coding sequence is TGTGCCAGCAGCTTGTACGGACTAGCCAAAAACATTCAGTACTTC. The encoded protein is CASSLYGLAKNIQYF.

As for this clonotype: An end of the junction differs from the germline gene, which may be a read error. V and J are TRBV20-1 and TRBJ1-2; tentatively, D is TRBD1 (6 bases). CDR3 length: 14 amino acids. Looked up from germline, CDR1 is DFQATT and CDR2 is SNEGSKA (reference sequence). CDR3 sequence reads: CSARGGAANYGYTF. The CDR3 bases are TGCAGTGCCAGAGGGGGGGCCGCTAACTATGGCTACACCTTC.

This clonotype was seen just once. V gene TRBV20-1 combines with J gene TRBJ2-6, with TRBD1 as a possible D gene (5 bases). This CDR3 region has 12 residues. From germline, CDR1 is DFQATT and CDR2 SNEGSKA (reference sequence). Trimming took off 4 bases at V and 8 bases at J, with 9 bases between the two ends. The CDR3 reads CSATDISNVLTF. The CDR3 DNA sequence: TGCAGTGCTACGGACATTTCCAACGTCCTGACTTTC.

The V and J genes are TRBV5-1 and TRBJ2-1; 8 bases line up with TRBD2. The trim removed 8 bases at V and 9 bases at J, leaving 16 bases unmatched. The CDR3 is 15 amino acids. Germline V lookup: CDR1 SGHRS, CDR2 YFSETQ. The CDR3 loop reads CASTSGTRSLVEQFF. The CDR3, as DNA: TGCGCCAGTACCTCCGGGACTAGGTCGCTTGTTGAGCAGTTCTTC.

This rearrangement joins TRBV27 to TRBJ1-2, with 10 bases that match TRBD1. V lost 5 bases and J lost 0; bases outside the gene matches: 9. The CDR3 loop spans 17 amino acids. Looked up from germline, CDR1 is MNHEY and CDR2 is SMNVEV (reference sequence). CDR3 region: CASSETGTGATNYGYTF. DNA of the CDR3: TGTGCCAGCAGTGAAACCGGGACAGGGGCTACTAACTATGGCTACACCTTC.

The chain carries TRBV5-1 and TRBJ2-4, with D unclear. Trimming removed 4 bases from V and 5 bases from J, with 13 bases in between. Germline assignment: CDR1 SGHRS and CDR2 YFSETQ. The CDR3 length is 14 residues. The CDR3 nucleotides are TGCGCCAGCAGCCCACGAATAGGACAAAACATTCAGTACTTC. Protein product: CASSPRIGQNIQYF.

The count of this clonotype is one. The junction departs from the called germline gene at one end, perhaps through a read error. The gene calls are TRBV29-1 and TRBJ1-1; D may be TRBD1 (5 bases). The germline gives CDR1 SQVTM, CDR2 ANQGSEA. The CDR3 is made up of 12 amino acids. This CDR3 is CSVEDPGGLGVF. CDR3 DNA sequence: TGCAGCGTTGAAGATCCCGGGGGGTTGGGGGTCTTT.

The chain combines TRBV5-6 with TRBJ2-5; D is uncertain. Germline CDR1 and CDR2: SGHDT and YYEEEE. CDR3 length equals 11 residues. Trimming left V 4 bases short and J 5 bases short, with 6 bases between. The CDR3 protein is CASSTRETQYF. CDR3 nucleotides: TGTGCCAGCAGCACCCGGGAGACCCAGTACTTC.

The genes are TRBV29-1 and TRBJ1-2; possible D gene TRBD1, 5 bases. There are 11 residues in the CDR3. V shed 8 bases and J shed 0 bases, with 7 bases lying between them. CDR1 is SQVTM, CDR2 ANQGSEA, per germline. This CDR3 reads CSPGPNYGYTF. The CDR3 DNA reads TGCAGCCCGGGACCTAACTATGGCTACACCTTC.

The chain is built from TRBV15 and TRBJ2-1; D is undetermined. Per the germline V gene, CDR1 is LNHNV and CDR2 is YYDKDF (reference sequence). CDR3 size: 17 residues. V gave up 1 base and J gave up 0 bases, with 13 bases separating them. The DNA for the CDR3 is TGTGCCACCAGCAGAGTTTCTAGTAGCTTCTCCTACAATGAGCAGTTCTTC. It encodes CATSRVSSSFSYNEQFF.

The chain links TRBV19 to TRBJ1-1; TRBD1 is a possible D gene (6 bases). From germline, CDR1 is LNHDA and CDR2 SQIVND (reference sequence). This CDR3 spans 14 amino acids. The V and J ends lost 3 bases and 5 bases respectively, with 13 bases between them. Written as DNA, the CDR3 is TGTGCCAGTAGTATGCCCGGGGGCGGGACTGAAGCTTTCTTT. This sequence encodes CASSMPGGGTEAFF.

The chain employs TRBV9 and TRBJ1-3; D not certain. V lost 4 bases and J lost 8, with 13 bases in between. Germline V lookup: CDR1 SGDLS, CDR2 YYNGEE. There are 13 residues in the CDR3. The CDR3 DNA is TGTGCCAGCAGCCCACCGCCCTTTCACACCATATATTTT. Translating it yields CASSPPPFHTIYF. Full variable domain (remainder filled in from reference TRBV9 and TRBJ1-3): DSGVTQTPKHLITATGQRVTLRCSPRSGDLSVYWYQQSLDQGLQFLIQYYNGEERAKGNILERFSAQQFPDLHSELNLSSLELGDSALYFCASSPPPFHTIYFGEGSWLTVV.

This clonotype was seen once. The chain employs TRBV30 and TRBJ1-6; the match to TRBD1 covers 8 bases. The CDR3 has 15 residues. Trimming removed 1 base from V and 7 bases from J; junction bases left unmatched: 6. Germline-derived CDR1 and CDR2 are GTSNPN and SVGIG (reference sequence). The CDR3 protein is CAWSAPDRENSPLHF. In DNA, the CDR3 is TGTGCCTGGAGTGCCCCGGACAGGGAAAATTCACCCCTCCACTTT. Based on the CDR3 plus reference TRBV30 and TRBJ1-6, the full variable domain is SQTIHQWPATLVQPVGSPLSLECTVEGTSNPNLYWYRQAAGRGLQLLFYSVGIGQISSEVPQNLSASRPQDRQFILSSKKLLLSDSGFYLCAWSAPDRENSPLHFGNGTRLTVT.

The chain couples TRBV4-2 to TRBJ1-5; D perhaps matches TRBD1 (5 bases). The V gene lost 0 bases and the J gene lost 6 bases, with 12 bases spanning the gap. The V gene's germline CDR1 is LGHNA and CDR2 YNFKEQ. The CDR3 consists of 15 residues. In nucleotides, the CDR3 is TGTGCCAGCAGCCAAGATGGCCAGGGACGTCAGCCCCAGCATTTT. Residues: CASSQDGQGRQPQHF.

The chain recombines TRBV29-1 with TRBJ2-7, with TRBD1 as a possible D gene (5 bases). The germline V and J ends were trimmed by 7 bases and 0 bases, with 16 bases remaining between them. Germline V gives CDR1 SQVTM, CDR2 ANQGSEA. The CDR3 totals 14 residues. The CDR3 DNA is TGCAGCGGTAGGGAAGACAGCAGCTCCTACGAGCAGTACTTC. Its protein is CSGREDSSSYEQYF.

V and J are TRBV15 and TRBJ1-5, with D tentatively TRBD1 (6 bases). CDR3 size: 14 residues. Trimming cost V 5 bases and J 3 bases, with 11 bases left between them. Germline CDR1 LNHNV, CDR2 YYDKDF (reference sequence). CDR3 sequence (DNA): TGTGCCACCAGCCCTAGGGGGGCCAATCAGCCCCAGCATTTT. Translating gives CATSPRGANQPQHF.

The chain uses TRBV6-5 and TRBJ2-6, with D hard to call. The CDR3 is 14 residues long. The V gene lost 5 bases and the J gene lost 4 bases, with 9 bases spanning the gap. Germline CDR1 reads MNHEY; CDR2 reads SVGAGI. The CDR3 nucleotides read TGTGCCAGCAGTCTGGCACTCGGGGCCAACGTCCTGACTTTC. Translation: CASSLALGANVLTF.

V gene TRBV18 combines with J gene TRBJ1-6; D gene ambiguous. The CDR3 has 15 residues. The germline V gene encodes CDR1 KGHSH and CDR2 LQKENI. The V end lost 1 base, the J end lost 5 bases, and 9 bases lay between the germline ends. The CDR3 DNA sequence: TGTGCCAGCTCACCACGGACTGCCGATAATTCACCCCTCCACTTT. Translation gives CASSPRTADNSPLHF.